This TCR beta chain was profiled in a study of blood T cell repertoires in COVID-19. On the study more broadly: Some COVID-19 samples were acute and others convalescent; all came from the United States, Italy and Spain. The cDNA or gDNA used as material had been derived from T cells, B-cell-depleted T cells, or PBMCs.

V lost 3 bases, J lost 2 bases, and 7 bases lay in between. CDR3 length: 13 residues. Authors' data handling: Estimation of nucleated cell counts was performed using reference gene primer amplification. Data came from immunoSEQ multiplex PCR; TCRdb stores just in-frame clones and leaves some out. Clone size and V and J calls were adopted from that table, with D and trimming inferred from the DNA. The data contain some 210,000 clones, more than 70% of them singletons. The TCR sequence derives from a woman between 35 and 50 years old who had recovered from COVID-19. Material: peripheral blood. The genes are TRBV12-3 or TRBV12-4 and TRBJ1-2; D remains unclear. In DNA, the CDR3 is TGTGCCAGCAGTTTCTCGGGGAACTATGGCTACACCTTC. It translates to CASSFSGNYGYTF.